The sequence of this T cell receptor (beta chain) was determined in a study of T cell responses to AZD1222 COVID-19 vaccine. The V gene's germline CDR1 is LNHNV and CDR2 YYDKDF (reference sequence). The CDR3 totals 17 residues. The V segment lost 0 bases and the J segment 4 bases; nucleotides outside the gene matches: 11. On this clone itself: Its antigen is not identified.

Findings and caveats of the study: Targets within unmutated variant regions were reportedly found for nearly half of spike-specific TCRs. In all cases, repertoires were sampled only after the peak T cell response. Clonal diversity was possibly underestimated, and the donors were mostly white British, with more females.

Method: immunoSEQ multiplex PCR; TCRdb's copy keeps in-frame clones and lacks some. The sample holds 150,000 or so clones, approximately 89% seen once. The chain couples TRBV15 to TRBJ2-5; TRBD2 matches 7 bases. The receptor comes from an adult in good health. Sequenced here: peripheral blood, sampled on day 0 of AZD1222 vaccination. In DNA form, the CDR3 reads TGTGCCACCAGCAGAGATAGGGCGGGAGTAGTAGGAGAGACCCAGTACTTC. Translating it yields CATSRDRAGVVGETQYF. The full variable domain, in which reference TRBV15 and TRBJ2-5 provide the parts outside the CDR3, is DAMVIQNPRYQVTQFGKPVTLSCSQTLNHNVMYWYQQKSSQAPKLLFHYYDKDFNNEADTPDNFQSRRPNTSFCFLDIRSPGLGDTAMYLCATSRDRAGVVGETQYFGPGTRLLVL.